This entry lists 21 T cell receptor beta chains sequenced from one sample in a study of OX40 agonist ivuxolimab in advanced cancers. The protocol was immunoSEQ multiplex PCR, while the TCRdb copy is restricted to in-frame clones and leaves out a portion. The sample shows 100,000 or so clones, roughly 90% of them seen only once. The sequenced sample was CD4+ or CD8+ T cells sorted from blood, obtained in a trial of the OX40 agonist ivuxolimab. All receptors derive from an adult with an advanced solid tumor such as melanoma, head and neck, liver or kidney cancer.

The genes are TRBV9 and TRBJ2-5; D is unresolved. The V gene lost 7 bases and the J gene lost 1 base, with 11 bases spanning the gap. Germline CDR1 and CDR2: SGDLS and YYNGEE. The CDR3 runs 13 residues. CDR3 residues: CASGRAPQETQYF. The CDR3 DNA is TGTGCCAGCGGTCGGGCGCCCCAAGAGACCCAGTACTTC.

The chain couples TRBV7-2 to TRBJ2-1; maybe TRBD2 (6 bases). Trimming stripped 5 bases from V and 8 bases from J, with 25 bases between. The germline V gene has CDR1 SGHTA and CDR2 FQGNSA. This CDR3 spans 17 amino acids. The CDR3 DNA reads as TGTGCCAGCAGCCAAAGCCCCTACCGGGAGCCTGGGCATGAGCAGTTCTTC. The encoded protein is CASSQSPYREPGHEQFF.

The chain has TRBV10-3 and TRBJ2-7; possibly TRBD1 for D (6 bases). The germline V and J ends were trimmed by 4 bases and 4 bases, with 11 bases remaining between them. This CDR3 region has 13 residues. CDR1 is ENHRY and CDR2 is SYGVKD in the germline V gene. The CDR3 region has the DNA TGTGCCATCAGTGCACAGGGTAGTTACGAGCAGTACTTC. This sequence encodes CAISAQGSYEQYF.

This clone has a handful of counts. The CDR3 loop reads CASSQRQGTSGGRNEQFF. CDR3 nucleotides: TGTGCCAGCTCCCAACGGCAGGGTACTAGCGGGGGTAGGAATGAGCAGTTCTTC. The chain joins TRBV18 to TRBJ2-1, with 11 bases that match TRBD2. After removal of 6 bases from V and 7 bases from J, the junction contained 17 bases not matched to a gene. Germline-derived CDR1 and CDR2 are KGHSH and LQKENI. The CDR3 spans 18 residues.

Only one count was recorded for this clone. The chain carries TRBV5-4 and TRBJ2-1; TRBD2 agrees at 14 bases. The CDR3 is 16 residues long. Looked up from germline, CDR1 is SGHNT and CDR2 is YYREEE (reference sequence). The junction had 6 bases not matched to a gene; V was cut back by 4 bases and J by 6 bases. CDR3 loop: CASSPAGTSGSNEQFF. CDR3 coding DNA: TGTGCCAGCAGCCCGGCTGGGACTAGCGGGAGCAATGAGCAGTTCTTC.

The chain recombines TRBV5-6 with TRBJ1-2, with TRBD1 matching over 7 bases. From germline, CDR1 is SGHDT and CDR2 YYEEEE. The length of the CDR3 is 13 residues. The J segment lost 8 bases and the V segment lost 6 bases, leaving 10 bases of the junction unmatched. The CDR3 nucleotides read TGTGCCAGCACCTCGACAGGGCCGGGAGGCTACACCTTC. Translation gives CASTSTGPGGYTF.

This chain uses TRBV25-1 with TRBJ1-4; possibly TRBD1 for D (5 bases). Germline V gives CDR1 MGHDK, CDR2 SYGVNS. The CDR3 has 13 residues. V was trimmed by 4 bases and J by 2 bases, leaving 5 bases between them. The chain's CDR3 is CASSGGTNEKLFF. DNA of the CDR3: TGTGCCAGCAGTGGGGGGACTAATGAAAAACTGTTTTTT. Together with reference TRBV25-1 and TRBJ1-4, the CDR3 gives the full variable domain: EADIYQTPRYLVIGTGKKITLECSQTMGHDKMYWYQQDPGMELHLIHYSYGVNSTEKGDLSSESTVSRIRTEHFPLTLESARPSHTSQYLCASSGGTNEKLFFGSGTQLSVL.

The V and J genes are TRBV9 and TRBJ2-3; D is possibly TRBD2 (5 bases). Germline-derived CDR1 and CDR2 are SGDLS and YYNGEE. The CDR3 covers 14 residues. Trimming stripped 0 bases from V and 0 bases from J, with 5 bases between. The CDR3 loop is CASSVGTSTDTQYF. As DNA, the CDR3 is TGTGCCAGCAGCGTAGGGACTAGCACAGATACGCAGTATTTT.

CDR3 amino acids: CASSLAGVSKGNTQYF. The CDR3 nucleotides read TGTGCCAGCAGCTTAGCGGGCGTATCAAAAGGGAATACGCAGTATTTT. The rearrangement links TRBV7-9 to TRBJ2-3; D uncertain. Germline CDR1 and CDR2: SEHNR and FQNEAQ (reference sequence). This CDR3 region has 16 residues. V dropped 0 bases and J dropped 7 bases, with 17 bases sitting between them.

This clone appeared a single time. CDR3 amino acids: CASSSLGQNTGELFF. In DNA, the CDR3 is TGTGCCAGCAGCTCTTTGGGCCAAAACACCGGGGAGCTGTTTTTT. The chain couples TRBV7-8 to TRBJ2-2; no clear D. CDR1 SGHVS and CDR2 FQNEAQ come from the germline V gene. Trimming removed 4 bases at V and 2 bases at J, with 11 bases between. The CDR3 sequence is 15 residues long.

Points on this clone: Different DNA sequences within this sample yield the same CDR3. V and J are TRBV6-5 and TRBJ2-7; TRBD1 agrees at 10 bases. CDR3 size: 13 residues. V was pared by 6 bases and J by 3 bases, with 2 bases of the junction left unmatched. The germline gives CDR1 MNHEY, CDR2 SVGAGI. DNA of the CDR3: TGTGCCAGCAGGCGGACAGGGGGCTACGAGCAGTACTTC. Its protein is CASRRTGGYEQYF.

This chain connects TRBV19 to TRBJ1-5, with D maybe TRBD1 (6 bases). Germline V lookup: CDR1 LNHDA, CDR2 SQIVND (reference sequence). CDR3 length: 12 amino acids. V was clipped by 2 bases and J by 7 bases, with 6 bases between them. The CDR3 coding sequence is TGTGCCAGTAGTATAAGGGGGCAGCCCCAGCATTTT. Its protein is CASSIRGQPQHF.

The V and J genes are TRBV11-3 and TRBJ2-3; 7 nucleotides align to TRBD2. The V segment lost 1 base and the J segment 5 bases; nucleotides outside the gene matches: 9. The CDR3 loop spans 16 amino acids. CDR1 and CDR2 (germline): SGHNT, YENEEA. For the CDR3, the DNA is TGTGCCAGCAGCTTAGCTTCCGCGGGAGTAGGAGATACGCAGTATTTT. Translating gives CASSLASAGVGDTQYF.

The chain recombines TRBV28 with TRBJ1-1, with D possibly being TRBD1 (6 bases). Trimming took off 3 bases at V and 3 bases at J, with 17 bases between the two ends. The CDR3 consists of 16 residues. Germline V CDR1 and CDR2: MDHEN, SYDVKM. The CDR3 nucleotides read TGTGCCAGCAGTTTTCGGGGGGCTCTTAGTCACACTGAAGCTTTCTTT. Its translation is CASSFRGALSHTEAFF.

In its sample, this clone was seen a few times. The V gene is TRBV11-3, the J gene TRBJ2-4; no definite D call. The V end was cut by 8 bases, the J end by 1 base, with 9 bases between. The CDR3 loop spans 13 amino acids. Germline-derived CDR1 and CDR2 are SGHNT and YENEEA. In DNA, the CDR3 is TGTGCCAGCCCTGCCTGGGCCAAAAACATTCAGTACTTC. Amino acids: CASPAWAKNIQYF.

The J gene is TRBJ2-2, the V gene TRBV4-2, with D possibly being TRBD1 (6 bases). Looked up from germline, CDR1 is LGHNA and CDR2 is YNFKEQ. The CDR3 extends over 15 amino acids. V lost 2 bases, J lost 6 bases, and 13 bases lay in between. This CDR3 is CASSQTRTVAGELFF. The DNA of the CDR3 is TGTGCCAGCAGCCAAACGCGGACAGTGGCCGGGGAGCTGTTTTTT.

The V and J genes are TRBV7-2 and TRBJ1-1, with D unresolved. Trimming cost V 1 base and J 5 bases, with 8 bases left between them. The CDR3 runs to 13 residues. Germline assignment: CDR1 SGHTA and CDR2 FQGNSA. For the CDR3, the DNA is TGTGCCAGCAGCTTAGGGAGGTGGACTGAAGCTTTCTTT. Its translation is CASSLGRWTEAFF.

The chain is built from TRBV7-2 and TRBJ1-1, with D hard to call. CDR3 length: 13 amino acids. With 6 bases removed from V and 0 bases from J, the gap between germline ends came to 8 bases. The germline gives CDR1 SGHTA, CDR2 FQGNSA. The CDR3 bases are TGTGCCAGCAGACCACGGGTGAACACTGAAGCTTTCTTT. Its protein is CASRPRVNTEAFF.

J is TRBJ1-1 and V is TRBV7-2; D call uncertain. CDR3 length: 13 amino acids. V was trimmed by 1 base and J by 1 base, leaving 4 bases between them. CDR1 SGHTA and CDR2 FQGNSA come from the germline V gene. CDR3 amino acids: CASSLVGNTEAFF. The CDR3 DNA reads TGTGCCAGCAGCTTAGTTGGGAACACTGAAGCTTTCTTT.

The V gene is TRBV5-1, the J gene TRBJ2-1, with D possibly matching TRBD2 (5 bases). Looked up from germline, CDR1 is SGHRS and CDR2 is YFSETQ. The CDR3 has 14 amino acids. The V gene lost 3 bases and the J gene lost 10 bases, with 17 bases spanning the gap. CDR3 residues: CASSSSPLGDEQFF. The CDR3 nucleotides are TGCGCCAGCAGCTCCTCCCCACTAGGAGACGAGCAGTTCTTC. The whole variable domain, remainder taken from reference TRBV5-1 and TRBJ2-1, is KAGVTQTPRYLIKTRGQQVTLSCSPISGHRSVSWYQQTPGQGLQFLFEYFSETQRNKGNFPGRFSGRQFSNSRSEMNVSTLELGDSALYLCASSSSPLGDEQFFGPGTRLTVL.

V gene TRBV7-8 combines with J gene TRBJ2-3; 16 bases are a match to TRBD2. Germline V lookup: CDR1 SGHVS, CDR2 FQNEAQ. The ends lost 5 bases at V and 5 bases at J; junction bases unmatched: 7. This CDR3 contains 17 residues. DNA of the CDR3: TGTGCCAGCAGCCGTTTGGGACTAGCGGGAGGGGTAGATACGCAGTATTTT. Its translation is CASSRLGLAGGVDTQYF.